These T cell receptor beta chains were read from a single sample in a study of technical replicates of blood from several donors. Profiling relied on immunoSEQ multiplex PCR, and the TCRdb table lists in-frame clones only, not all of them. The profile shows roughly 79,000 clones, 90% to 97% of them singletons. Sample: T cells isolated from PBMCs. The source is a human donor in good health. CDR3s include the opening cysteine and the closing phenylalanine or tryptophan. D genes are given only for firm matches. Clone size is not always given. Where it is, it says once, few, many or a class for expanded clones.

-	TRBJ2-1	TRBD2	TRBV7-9	TGTGCCAGCAGCTTCTTAGCGGGAGTTGTGGATGAGCAGTTCTTC	CASSFLAGVVDEQFF
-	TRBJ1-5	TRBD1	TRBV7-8	TGTGCCAGCAGCTTAGGTTCCGGGACAGGGGGTTTTGGCAATCAGCCCCAGCATTTT	CASSLGSGTGGFGNQPQHF
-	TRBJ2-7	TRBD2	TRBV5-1	TGCGCCAGCAGCCTGAGACCTAGCGGGGCCTTCTCCTACGAGCAGTACTTC	CASSLRPSGAFSYEQYF
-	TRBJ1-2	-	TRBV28	TGTGCCAGCAGTTTAAATGGGCCTTATGGCTACACCTTC	CASSLNGPYGYTF
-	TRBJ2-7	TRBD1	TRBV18	TGTGCCAGCTCACCACCAGGGGACAGACCCTACGAGCAGTACTTC	CASSPPGDRPYEQYF
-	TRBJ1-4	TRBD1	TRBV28	TGTGCCAGCAGTCCCTTAGGGGTGCTTCCGGGACAGCATATTGAAAAACTGTTTTTT	CASSPLGVLPGQHIEKLFF
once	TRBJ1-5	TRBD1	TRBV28	TGTGCCAGCACCTCTGGACAGGGGGATCAGCCCCAGCATTTT	CASTSGQGDQPQHF
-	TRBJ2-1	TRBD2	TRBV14	TGTGCCAGCAGCCAAGAAATCGGACTAGCTTACAATGAGCAGTTCTTC	CASSQEIGLAYNEQFF
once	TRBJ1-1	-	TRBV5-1	TGCGCCAGCTCACGACAGTTCGAGACTGAAGCTTTCTTT	CASSRQFETEAFF
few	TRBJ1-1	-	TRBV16	TGTGCCAGCAGCCAGGGGAGAGGGACTGAAGCTTTCTTT	CASSQGRGTEAFF
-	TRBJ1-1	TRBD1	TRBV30	TGTGCCTGGAGTTGGGACAGCAGGAACACTGAAGCTTTCTTT	CAWSWDSRNTEAFF
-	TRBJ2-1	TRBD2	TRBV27	TGTGCCAGCAGTTTACAGCGGGGGGATGAGCAGTTCTTC	CASSLQRGDEQFF
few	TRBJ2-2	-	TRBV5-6	TGTGCCAGCATGCTCTTGGAGGGCGGGGAGCTGTTTTTT	CASMLLEGGELFF
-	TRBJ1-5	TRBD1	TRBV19	TGTGCCAGTAGTATCGACAGGGAAGGAGCTCAGCCCCAGCATTTT	CASSIDREGAQPQHF
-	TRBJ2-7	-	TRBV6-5	TGTGCCAGCAGTTACTCTCCCAGGGCGGTTTACGAGCAGTACTTC	CASSYSPRAVYEQYF
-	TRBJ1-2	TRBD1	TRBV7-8	TGTGCCAGCAGCTTAGGGTTAGGCGGACAGGGGGCTACAATCTATGGCTACACCTTC	CASSLGLGGQGATIYGYTF
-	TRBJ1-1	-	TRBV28	TGTGCCAGCAGCCGCGTGGCGGTCATGAACACTGAAGCTTTCTTT	CASSRVAVMNTEAFF
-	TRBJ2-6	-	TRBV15	TGTGCCACCAGCCCACGACTCTCTGGGGCCAACGTCCTGACTTTC	CATSPRLSGANVLTF
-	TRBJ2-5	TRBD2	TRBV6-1	TGTGCCAGCAGTGAAGCGGGACTAGCAGAGACCCAGTACTTC	CASSEAGLAETQYF
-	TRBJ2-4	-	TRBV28	TGTGCCAGCAGTTTCTTCTACGGGGCCAAAAACATTCAGTACTTC	CASSFFYGAKNIQYF
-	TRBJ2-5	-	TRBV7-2	TGTGCCAGCAGCTGGGGGGGCACTGAAGGAGAGACCCAGTACTTC	CASSWGGTEGETQYF
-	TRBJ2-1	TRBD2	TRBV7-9	TGTGCCGTCCGCGGGGGACTAGCGGGAGTGTCCTACTCCTACAATGAGCAGTTCTTC	CAVRGGLAGVSYSYNEQFF
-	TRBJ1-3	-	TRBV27	TGTGCCAGCAGTTTATCCCTATCTGGAAACACCATATATTTT	CASSLSLSGNTIYF
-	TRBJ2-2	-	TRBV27	TGTGCCAGCAGCCCAACGGGAAACACCGGGGAGCTGTTTTTT	CASSPTGNTGELFF
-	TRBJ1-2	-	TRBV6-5	TGTGCCAGCAGGGTTCAGGGGCTCATGAATGGCTACACCTTC	CASRVQGLMNGYTF
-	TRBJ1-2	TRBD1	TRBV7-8	TGTGCCAGCAGCCCTACGGACAGGGAAGTGCTCGGCTACACCTTC	CASSPTDREVLGYTF
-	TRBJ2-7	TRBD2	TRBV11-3	TGTGCCAGCAGCTTAGATGGCCGGGAGGGCCGGGACGAGCAGTACTTC	CASSLDGREGRDEQYF
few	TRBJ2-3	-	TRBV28	TGTGCCAGCAGTGCACTAGACACGCAGTATTTT	CASSALDTQYF
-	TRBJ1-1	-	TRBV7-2	TGTGCCAGCAGCCATGGACAGACTAAAGCTTTCTTT	CASSHGQTKAFF
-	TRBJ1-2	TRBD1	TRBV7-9	TGTGCCAGCAGCCTCCTAGACAGGGCTGATGGCTACACCTTC	CASSLLDRADGYTF
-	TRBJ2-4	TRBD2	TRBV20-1	TGCAGTGCCAATGGACTAGCGGGGATGTACTTC	CSANGLAGMYF
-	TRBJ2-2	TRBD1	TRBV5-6	TGTGCCAGCACTTACGGGACAGGGCACACCGGGGAGCTGTTTTTT	CASTYGTGHTGELFF
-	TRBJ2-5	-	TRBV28	TGTGCCAGCAACGGCAGGGCAGAGGAGACCCAGTACTTC	CASNGRAEETQYF
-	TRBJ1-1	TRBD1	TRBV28	TGTGCCAGCAGAAAGGGACAGCAGTCTGAAGCTTTCTTT	CASRKGQQSEAFF
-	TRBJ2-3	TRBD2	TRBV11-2	TGTGCCAGCAGTTTTAGCGGGAAGGGAACAGATACGCAGTATTTT	CASSFSGKGTDTQYF
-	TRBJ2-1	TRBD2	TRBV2	TGTGCCAGCAGAAGACTAGAGGGACTAGCGGAGGATCGTAACGACAATGAGCAGTTCTTC	CASRRLEGLAEDRNDNEQFF
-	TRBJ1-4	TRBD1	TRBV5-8	TGTGCCAGCACCAGACAGGGGCGGACTAATGAAAAACTGTTTTTT	CASTRQGRTNEKLFF
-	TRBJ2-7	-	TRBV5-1	TGCGCCAGCAGGCAAGCGGACAGCTACGAGCAGTACTTC	CASRQADSYEQYF
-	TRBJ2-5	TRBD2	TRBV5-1	TGCGCCAGCAGCTTCAATAGCGGGAGGGCCTTAGAGACCCAGTACTTC	CASSFNSGRALETQYF
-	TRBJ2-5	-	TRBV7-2	TGTGCCAGCAGCTTAAGTTCAGGTTCCGAGACCCAGTACTTC	CASSLSSGSETQYF
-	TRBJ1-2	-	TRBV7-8	TGTGCCAGCAGCCACAACGCCTATGGCTACACCTTC	CASSHNAYGYTF
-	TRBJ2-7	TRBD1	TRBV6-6	TGTGCCAGCAGTCATACAGGGGGCGAGCAGTACTTC	CASSHTGGEQYF
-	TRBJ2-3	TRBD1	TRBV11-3	TGTGCCAGCAGCCGGGACAGGGAGGGCACAGATACGCAGTATTTT	CASSRDREGTDTQYF
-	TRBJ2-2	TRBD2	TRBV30	TGTGCCTGGAGAGTAGCGGGAGGGCCAATCATAAACACCGGGGAGCTGTTTTTT	CAWRVAGGPIINTGELFF
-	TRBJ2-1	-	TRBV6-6	TGTGCCAGCACCCCAAGCCGGAGAACCTCTGGGAATGAGCAGTTCTTC	CASTPSRRTSGNEQFF
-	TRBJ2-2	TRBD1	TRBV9	TGTGCCAGCAGCGCTGACAGGGGGTTGTCTATCCTCTCTACCGGGGAGCTGTTTTTT	CASSADRGLSILSTGELFF